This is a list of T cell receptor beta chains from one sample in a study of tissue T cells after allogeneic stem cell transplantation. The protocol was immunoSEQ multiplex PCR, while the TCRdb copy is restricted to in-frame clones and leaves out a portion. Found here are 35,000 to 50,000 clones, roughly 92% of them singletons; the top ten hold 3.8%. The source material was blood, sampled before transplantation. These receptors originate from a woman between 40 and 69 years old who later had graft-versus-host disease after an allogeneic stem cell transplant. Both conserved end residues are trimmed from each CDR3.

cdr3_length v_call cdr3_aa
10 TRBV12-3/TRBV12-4 ASSHNNSPLH
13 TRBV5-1 ASSPMTDINTEAF
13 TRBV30 AWSVRTSGRDTQY
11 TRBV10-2 ASSWGDTGELF
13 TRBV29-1 SVVGQASSYNEQF
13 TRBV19 ASSIGGQLSYEQY
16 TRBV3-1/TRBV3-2 ASSQVPSGSANTGELF
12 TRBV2 ASSETLSVRELF
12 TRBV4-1 ASSHPGQGYEQY
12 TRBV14 ASSQENKFYGYT
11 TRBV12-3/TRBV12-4 ASSRRLANEQF
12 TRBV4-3 ASSQDYGDYEQY
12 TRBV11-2 ASSSNHHTDTQY
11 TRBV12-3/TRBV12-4 ASSPVITGELF
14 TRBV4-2 ASSQTPGTSSGELF
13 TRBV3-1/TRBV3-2 ASSQDAGDYQPQH
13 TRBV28 ASSLGDRRNTEAF
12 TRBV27 ASSLVAGGSEQY
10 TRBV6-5 ASSYLGYEQF
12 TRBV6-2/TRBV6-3 ASSKREFADTQY
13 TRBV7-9 ASSSGQGIGETQY
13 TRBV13 ASSYGDRVAETQY
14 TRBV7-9 ASSPRTGGGGSPLH
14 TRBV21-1 ASTNSTMRRKTEAF
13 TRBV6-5 ASSYGSGPTGELF
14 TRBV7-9 ASSRRDRDNTGELF
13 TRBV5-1 ASSSGQGVNNEQF
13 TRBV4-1 ASSQETGGGYEQY
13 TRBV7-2 ASSRGGPSRETQY
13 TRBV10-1 ASSDSGSRQETQY
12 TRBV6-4 ASSDPEGGNEQF
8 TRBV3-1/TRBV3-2 ASSQVLLH
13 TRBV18 ASSPRAGGSYEQY
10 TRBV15 ATSRSPGIQY
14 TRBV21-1 ASIPGRCSFYNEQF
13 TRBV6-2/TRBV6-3 ASSGRGPSTDTQY
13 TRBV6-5 ASSYGGTGVNEQF
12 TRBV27 ASKPAGGYNEQF
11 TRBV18 ASSQPQGNEQY
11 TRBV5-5 ASTLRETDTQY
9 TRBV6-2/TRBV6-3 ASSYNYEQY
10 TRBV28 ASSLLSGLQF
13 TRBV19 ASSNTRGSNQPQH